What follows are 18 T cell receptor beta chains derived from one specimen sequenced in a study of T cells after yellow fever vaccination. TCRdb called the 5' RACE reads again in MiXCR, with one record for every CDR3 protein. The repertoire includes about 160,000 distinct CDR3 sequences, roughly 8.8% of them detected once, and around 33% sits in the top ten. The source material was CD8+ T cells sorted from PBMCs, sampled 45 days after the yellow fever booster vaccination. The source of these receptors is a man between 18 and 35 years old who received the YFV17D yellow fever vaccine.

This clonotype was recorded at least ten times. The chain employs TRBV20-1 and TRBJ1-4, with TRBD1 as a possible D gene (5 bases). Between the trimmed V and J ends, which lost 3 bases and 0 bases, there was a span of 11 bases. The CDR3 covers 15 residues. Germline lookup yields CDR1 DFQATT and CDR2 SNEGSKA (reference sequence). The CDR3 reads CSARSRDATNEKLFF. The CDR3 DNA follows: TGCAGTGCTAGGTCGAGGGACGCAACTAATGAAAAACTGTTTTTT.

The rearrangement uses TRBV4-3 and TRBJ1-4; D ambiguous. Germline-derived CDR1 and CDR2 are LGHNA and YSLEER. Trimming left V 4 bases short and J 0 bases short, with 12 bases between. The CDR3 consists of 16 residues. The CDR3 DNA is TGCGCCAGCAGCCTTAACGGGGTTTCAACTAATGAAAAACTGTTTTTT. Translating gives CASSLNGVSTNEKLFF.

This clonotype was seen only a few times. This chain links TRBV6-4 with TRBJ1-2, with D perhaps TRBD1 (6 bases). CDR1 and CDR2 from the germline V gene are MRHNA and SNTAGT. V was trimmed by 3 bases and J by 6 bases, leaving 11 bases between them. The CDR3 is 13 amino acids. CDR3 nucleotide sequence: TGTGCCAGCAGTGATTCCGGGACACATGGCTACACCTTC. Translated, it gives CASSDSGTHGYTF.

At least ten counts were recorded for this clonotype. The chain joins TRBV7-2 to TRBJ2-3; 7 bases are a match to TRBD2. This CDR3 region has 13 residues. CDR1 SGHTA and CDR2 FQGNSA come from the germline V gene. Trimming took 1 base from V and 7 from J; bases not matched to a gene: 2. CDR3 region: CASSLGGGNTQYF. CDR3 nucleotide sequence: TGTGCCAGCAGCTTAGGGGGGGGGAATACGCAGTATTTT.

The V call is TRBV4-3, the J call TRBJ1-3; D possibly corresponds to TRBD1 (5 bases). With 1 base removed from V and 0 bases from J, the gap between germline ends came to 13 bases. CDR1 is LGHNA, CDR2 YSLEER, per germline. This CDR3 contains 17 residues. The CDR3 coding sequence is TGCGCCAGCAGCCAAGGCCCAGGGCGCCGCTCTGGAAACACCATATATTTT. Protein: CASSQGPGRRSGNTIYF.

This clonotype has ten or more counts. The chain employs TRBV7-3 and TRBJ2-1, with D possibly TRBD2 on 6 matching bases. The CDR3 spans 16 residues. Germline V CDR1 and CDR2: SGHTA, FQGTGA. Trimming shortened V by 5 bases and J by 3 bases, and 17 bases separated the two germline ends. CDR3 residues: CASSPNPGLHYNEQFF. DNA of the CDR3: TGTGCCAGCAGCCCTAATCCCGGACTACACTACAATGAGCAGTTCTTC.

The V gene is TRBV2, the J gene TRBJ1-6, with unresolved D. This CDR3 region has 14 residues. V dropped 6 bases and J dropped 8 bases, with 14 bases sitting between them. The germline V gene encodes CDR1 SNHLY and CDR2 FYNNEI. The CDR3 DNA is TGTGCCAGCAGACCGGGATCTATTGATTCACCCCTCCACTTT. Amino acids: CASRPGSIDSPLHF.

The chain links TRBV27 to TRBJ2-5; TRBD1 agrees at 7 bases. V lost 7 bases, J lost 5 bases, and 16 bases stayed unmatched. The CDR3 length is 16 residues. Germline CDR1 reads MNHEY; CDR2 reads SMNVEV (reference sequence). The CDR3 region has the DNA TGTGCCAGCAAGGGGGCGTCAAATGTAGCGCGTGAGACCCAGTACTTC. This codes for CASKGASNVARETQYF.

This clonotype has more than one count but fewer than ten. This sequence joins TRBV15 and TRBJ2-1; tentatively, D is TRBD2 (5 bases). The germline V gene encodes CDR1 LNHNV and CDR2 YYDKDF (reference sequence). The CDR3 runs to 16 residues. V was shortened by 2 bases and J by 0 bases, with 11 bases between the two germline ends. The CDR3 region has the DNA TGTGCCACCAGCAGATACAGTGGGAGCTCCTACAATGAGCAGTTCTTC. Protein product: CATSRYSGSSYNEQFF.

This clonotype turned up a few times. The gene calls are TRBV2 and TRBJ2-5; D is tentatively TRBD1 or TRBD2 (5 bases each). The CDR3 contains 15 residues. Trimming cost V 5 bases and J 2 bases, with 15 bases left between them. CDR1 is SNHLY and CDR2 is FYNNEI in the germline V gene. The CDR3 DNA reads as TGTGCCAGCAGTCCAGGGAGTCTCCGTCAAGAGACCCAGTACTTC. Translated, it gives CASSPGSLRQETQYF.

This clonotype was recorded a few times. V and J are TRBV7-6 and TRBJ1-2, with 7 nucleotides matching TRBD1. This CDR3 spans 13 amino acids. The V gene end was trimmed by 5 bases and the J gene end by 5 bases; junction bases not matched to a gene: 5. The germline V gene encodes CDR1 SGHVS and CDR2 FNYEAQ. CDR3 residues: CASSPRDSYGYTF. Here the CDR3 DNA reads TGTGCCAGCAGCCCCCGGGACAGTTATGGCTACACCTTC.

This clonotype was seen more than once but under ten times. V is TRBV12-3 or TRBV12-4 and J is TRBJ2-2; D is uncertain. CDR3 size: 16 residues. V was pared by 5 bases and J by 0 bases, with 13 bases between. This CDR3 is CASSLPDTPNTGELFF. CDR3 bases: TGTGCCAGCAGTCTCCCGGATACGCCGAACACCGGGGAGCTGTTTTTT.

This clonotype was seen a handful of times. This chain connects TRBV6-5 to TRBJ2-1; 7 bases are shared with TRBD1. Germline loops: CDR1 MNHEY, CDR2 SVGAGI. The trim removed 7 bases at V and 3 bases at J, leaving 12 bases unmatched. The CDR3 extends over 16 amino acids. The CDR3 DNA follows: TGTGCCAGCACCCAATTCCCCGGGACAGACTACAATGAGCAGTTCTTC. Translating gives CASTQFPGTDYNEQFF.

The V and J genes are TRBV10-2 and TRBJ2-1; no clear D. Germline V gene sequence: CDR1 WSHSY, CDR2 SAAADI. This CDR3 is built from 12 residues. V was cut by 5 bases and J by 8 bases, with 10 bases left in between. DNA of the CDR3: TGCGCCAGCAGTTTGCTGTTGGATGAGCAGTTCTTC. Amino acid sequence: CASSLLLDEQFF.

In this sample, this clonotype turned up many times. The chain recombines TRBV30 with TRBJ2-3; D is uncertain. This CDR3 has 15 amino acids. V lost 6 bases and J 0 bases, leaving 16 bases between the germline ends. Germline V gene lookup returns CDR1 GTSNPN and CDR2 SVGIG (reference sequence). The DNA of the CDR3 is TGTGCCTGCGCTACGGGTGGGTCCAGCACAGATACGCAGTATTTT. It codes for CACATGGSSTDTQYF.

V gene TRBV19 combines with J gene TRBJ2-1; possible D gene TRBD1, 6 bases. This CDR3 spans 12 amino acids. The V end lost 4 bases, the J end lost 9 bases, and 10 bases lay between the germline ends. CDR1 is LNHDA and CDR2 is SQIVND in the germline V gene (reference sequence). Written as DNA, the CDR3 is TGTGCCAGTAGTACCAGGGGTTTTGAGCAGTTCTTC. This translates into CASSTRGFEQFF. Combining the CDR3 with reference TRBV19 and TRBJ2-1 gives the whole variable domain DGGITQSPKYLFRKEGQNVTLSCEQNLNHDAMYWYRQDPGQGLRLIYYSQIVNDFQKGDIAEGYSVSREKKESFPLTVTSAQKNPTAFYLCASSTRGFEQFFGPGTRLTVL.

This clonotype was detected many times. This chain links TRBV7-6 with TRBJ2-5; 11 bases agree with TRBD2. Germline values: CDR1 SGHVS, CDR2 FNYEAQ. The CDR3 runs 15 residues. V dropped 4 bases and J dropped 2; count of bases not matched to a gene: 3. This CDR3 reads CASSSGLAAQETQYF. For the CDR3, the DNA is TGTGCCAGCAGCTCGGGACTAGCGGCACAAGAGACCCAGTACTTC.

The chain has TRBV27 and TRBJ2-3; 11 bases line up with TRBD2. CDR1 and CDR2 (germline): MNHEY, SMNVEV (reference sequence). CDR3 length: 16 residues. V shed 5 bases and J 2 bases; nucleotides not matched to a gene: 6. CDR3 sequence: CASSVRSGGATDTQYF. CDR3 in DNA: TGTGCCAGCAGTGTACGTAGCGGGGGGGCCACAGATACGCAGTATTTT.